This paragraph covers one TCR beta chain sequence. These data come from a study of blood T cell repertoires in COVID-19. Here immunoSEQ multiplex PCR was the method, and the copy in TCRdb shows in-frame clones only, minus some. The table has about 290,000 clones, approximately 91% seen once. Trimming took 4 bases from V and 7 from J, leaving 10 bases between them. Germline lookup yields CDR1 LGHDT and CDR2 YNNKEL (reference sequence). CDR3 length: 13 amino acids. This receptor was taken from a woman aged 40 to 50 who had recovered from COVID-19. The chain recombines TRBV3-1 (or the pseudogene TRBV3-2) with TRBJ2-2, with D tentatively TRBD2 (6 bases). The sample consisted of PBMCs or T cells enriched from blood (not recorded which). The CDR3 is CASSLTSFGELFF. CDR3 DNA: TGTGCCAGCAGCCTGACTAGTTTCGGGGAGCTGTTTTTT.